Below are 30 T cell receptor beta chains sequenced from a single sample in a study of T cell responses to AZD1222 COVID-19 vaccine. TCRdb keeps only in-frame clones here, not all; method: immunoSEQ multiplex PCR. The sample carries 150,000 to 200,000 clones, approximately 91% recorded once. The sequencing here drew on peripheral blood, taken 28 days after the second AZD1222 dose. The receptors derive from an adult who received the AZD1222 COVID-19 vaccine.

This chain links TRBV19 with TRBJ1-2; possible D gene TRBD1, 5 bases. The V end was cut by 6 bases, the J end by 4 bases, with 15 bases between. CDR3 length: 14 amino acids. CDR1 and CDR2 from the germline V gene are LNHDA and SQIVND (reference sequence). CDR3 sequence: CASSNQVQGYGYTF. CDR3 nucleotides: TGTGCCAGTAGCAATCAGGTCCAGGGCTATGGCTACACCTTC.

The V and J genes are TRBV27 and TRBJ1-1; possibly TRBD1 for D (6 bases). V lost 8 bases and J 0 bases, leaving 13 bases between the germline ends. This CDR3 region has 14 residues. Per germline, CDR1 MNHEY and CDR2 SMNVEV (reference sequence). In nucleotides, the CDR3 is TGTGCCAGCCGAGGACAGTCCATGAACACTGAAGCTTTCTTT. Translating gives CASRGQSMNTEAFF.

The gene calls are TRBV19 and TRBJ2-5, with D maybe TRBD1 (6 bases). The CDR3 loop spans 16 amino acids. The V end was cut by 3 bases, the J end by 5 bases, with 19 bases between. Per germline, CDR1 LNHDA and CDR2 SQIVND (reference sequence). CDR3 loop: CASSMGAGKVAETQYF. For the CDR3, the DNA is TGTGCCAGTAGTATGGGGGCAGGGAAGGTGGCGGAGACCCAGTACTTC.

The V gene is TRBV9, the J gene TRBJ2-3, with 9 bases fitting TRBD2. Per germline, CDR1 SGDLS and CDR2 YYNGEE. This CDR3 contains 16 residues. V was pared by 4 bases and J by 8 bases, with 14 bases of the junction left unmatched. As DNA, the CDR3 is TGTGCCAGCAGCCCGGCGCGGCGGGAGGGGACCGTTACGCAGTATTTT. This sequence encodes CASSPARREGTVTQYF.

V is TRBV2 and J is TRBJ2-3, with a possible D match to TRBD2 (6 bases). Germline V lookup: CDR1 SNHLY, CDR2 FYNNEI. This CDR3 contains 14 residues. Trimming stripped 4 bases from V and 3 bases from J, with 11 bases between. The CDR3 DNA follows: TGTGCCAGCAGTGGCGGGGTAGCTACAGATACGCAGTATTTT. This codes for CASSGGVATDTQYF.

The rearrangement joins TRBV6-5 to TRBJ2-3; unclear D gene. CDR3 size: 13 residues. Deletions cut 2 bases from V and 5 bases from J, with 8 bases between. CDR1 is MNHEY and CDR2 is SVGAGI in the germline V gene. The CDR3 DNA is TGTGCCAGCAGTTACCCGGGTCGAGATACGCAGTATTTT. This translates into CASSYPGRDTQYF.

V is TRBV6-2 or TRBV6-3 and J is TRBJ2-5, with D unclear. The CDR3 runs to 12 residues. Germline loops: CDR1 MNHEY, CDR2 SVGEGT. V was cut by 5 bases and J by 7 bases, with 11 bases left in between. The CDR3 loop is CASSQAPGTQYF. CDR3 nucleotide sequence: TGTGCCAGCAGTCAAGCCCCAGGGACCCAGTACTTC.

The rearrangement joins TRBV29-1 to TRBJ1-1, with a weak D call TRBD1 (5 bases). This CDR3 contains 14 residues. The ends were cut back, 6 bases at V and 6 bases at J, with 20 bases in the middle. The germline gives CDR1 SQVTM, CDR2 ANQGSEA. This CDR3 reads CSVAGLLGISEAFF. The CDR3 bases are TGCAGCGTCGCAGGGCTGTTAGGCATATCTGAAGCTTTCTTT.

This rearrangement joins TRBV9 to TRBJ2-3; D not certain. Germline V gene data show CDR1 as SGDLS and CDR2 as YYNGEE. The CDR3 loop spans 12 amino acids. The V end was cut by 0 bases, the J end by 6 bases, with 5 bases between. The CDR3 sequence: CASSVAWDTQYF. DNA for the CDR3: TGTGCCAGCAGCGTAGCATGGGATACGCAGTATTTT.

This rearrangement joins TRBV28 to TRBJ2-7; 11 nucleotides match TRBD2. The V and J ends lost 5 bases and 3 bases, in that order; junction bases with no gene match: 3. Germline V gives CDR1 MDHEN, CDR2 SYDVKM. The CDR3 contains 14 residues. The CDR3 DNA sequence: TGTGCCAGCAGTAGTGGGACTAGCGGCTACGAGCAGTACTTC. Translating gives CASSSGTSGYEQYF.

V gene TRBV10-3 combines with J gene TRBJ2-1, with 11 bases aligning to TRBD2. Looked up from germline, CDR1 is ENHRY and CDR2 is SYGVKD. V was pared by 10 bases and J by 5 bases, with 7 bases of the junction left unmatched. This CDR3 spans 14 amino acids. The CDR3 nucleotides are TGTGCCACCAGCGAGACTAGCGGGAACAATGAGCAGTTCTTC. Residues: CATSETSGNNEQFF.

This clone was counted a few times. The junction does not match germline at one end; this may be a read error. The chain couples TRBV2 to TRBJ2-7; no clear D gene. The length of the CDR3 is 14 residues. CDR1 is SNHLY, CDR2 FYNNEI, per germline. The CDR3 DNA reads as TGTGCCAGCAGTGAATCGTTTAATTCCTACGCGCAGTACTTC. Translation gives CASSESFNSYAQYF. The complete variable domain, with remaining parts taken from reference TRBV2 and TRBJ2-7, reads EPEVTQTPSHQVTQMGQEVILRCVPISNHLYFYWYRQILGQKVEFLVSFYNNEISEKSEIFDDQFSVERPDGSNFTLKIRSTKLEDSAMYFCASSESFNSYAQYFGPGTRLTVT.

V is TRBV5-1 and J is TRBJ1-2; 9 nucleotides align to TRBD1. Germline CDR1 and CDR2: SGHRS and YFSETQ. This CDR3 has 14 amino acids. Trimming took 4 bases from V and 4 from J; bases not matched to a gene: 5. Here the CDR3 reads CASSPDRGPYGYTF. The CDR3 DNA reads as TGCGCCAGCAGCCCGGACAGGGGCCCCTATGGCTACACCTTC.

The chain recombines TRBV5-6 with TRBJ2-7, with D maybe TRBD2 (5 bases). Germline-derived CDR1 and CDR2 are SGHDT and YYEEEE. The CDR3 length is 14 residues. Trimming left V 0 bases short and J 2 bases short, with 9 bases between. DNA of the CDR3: TGTGCCAGCAGCTTGGTGGCGGGCCCCTACGAGCAGTACTTC. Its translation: CASSLVAGPYEQYF.

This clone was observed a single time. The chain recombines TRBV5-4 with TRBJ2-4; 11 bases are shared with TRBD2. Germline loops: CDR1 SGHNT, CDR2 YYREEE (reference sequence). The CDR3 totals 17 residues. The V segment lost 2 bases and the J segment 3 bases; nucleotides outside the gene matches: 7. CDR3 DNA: TGTGCCAGCAGCTTCATAGCGGGAGGGCGCGGCAAAAACATTCAGTACTTC. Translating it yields CASSFIAGGRGKNIQYF.

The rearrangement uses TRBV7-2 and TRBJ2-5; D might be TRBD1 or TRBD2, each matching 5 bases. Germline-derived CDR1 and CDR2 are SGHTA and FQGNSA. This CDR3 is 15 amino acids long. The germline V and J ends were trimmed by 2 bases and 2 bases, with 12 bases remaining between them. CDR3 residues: CASSLFYGAQETQYF. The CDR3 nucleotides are TGTGCCAGCAGCTTATTTTACGGGGCTCAAGAGACCCAGTACTTC.

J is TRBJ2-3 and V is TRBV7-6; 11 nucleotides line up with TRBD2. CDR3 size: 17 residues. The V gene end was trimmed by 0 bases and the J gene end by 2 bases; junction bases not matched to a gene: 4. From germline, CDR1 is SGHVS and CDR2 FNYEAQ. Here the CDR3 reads CASSLAASGGYTDTQYF. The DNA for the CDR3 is TGTGCCAGCAGCTTAGCGGCTAGCGGGGGGTACACAGATACGCAGTATTTT. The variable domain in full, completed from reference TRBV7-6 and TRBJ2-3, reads GAGVSQSPRYKVTKRGQDVALRCDPISGHVSLYWYRQALGQGPEFLTYFNYEAQQDKSGLPNDRFSAERPEGSISTLTIQRTEQRDSAMYRCASSLAASGGYTDTQYFGPGTRLTVL.

In DNA, the CDR3 is TGCGCCAGCAGCTTCCTAGCGGGGGAAACAGGGAACGAGCAGTACTTC. This translates into CASSFLAGETGNEQYF. The rearrangement joins TRBV5-1 to TRBJ2-7, with TRBD2 matching over 10 bases. The ends lost 2 bases at V and 5 bases at J; junction bases unmatched: 10. Per the germline V gene, CDR1 is SGHRS and CDR2 is YFSETQ. CDR3 length equals 16 residues.

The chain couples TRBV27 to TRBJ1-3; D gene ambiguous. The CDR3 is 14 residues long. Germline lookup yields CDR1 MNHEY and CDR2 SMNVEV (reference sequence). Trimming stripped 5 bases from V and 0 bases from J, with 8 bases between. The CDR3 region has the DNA TGTGCCAGCAGTCAACGGGACTCTGGAAACACCATATATTTT. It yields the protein CASSQRDSGNTIYF.

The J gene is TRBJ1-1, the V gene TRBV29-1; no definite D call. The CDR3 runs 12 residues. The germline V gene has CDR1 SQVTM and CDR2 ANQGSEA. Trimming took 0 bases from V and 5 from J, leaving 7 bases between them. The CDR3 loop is CSVEDPGTEAFF. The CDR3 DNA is TGCAGCGTTGAAGATCCTGGGACTGAAGCTTTCTTT.

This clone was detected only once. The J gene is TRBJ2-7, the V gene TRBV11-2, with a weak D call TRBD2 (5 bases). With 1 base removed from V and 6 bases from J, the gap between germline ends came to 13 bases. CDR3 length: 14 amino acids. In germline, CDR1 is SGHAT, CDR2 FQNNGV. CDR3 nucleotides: TGTGCCAGCAGCTTAGGAGGGATCAGTCTCGAGCAGTACTTC. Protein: CASSLGGISLEQYF.

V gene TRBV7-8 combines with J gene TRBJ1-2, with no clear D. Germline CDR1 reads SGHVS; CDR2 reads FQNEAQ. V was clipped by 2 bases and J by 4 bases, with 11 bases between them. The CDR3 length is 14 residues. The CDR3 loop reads CASSLKVNVYGYTF. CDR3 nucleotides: TGTGCCAGCAGCTTAAAAGTGAACGTCTATGGCTACACCTTC.

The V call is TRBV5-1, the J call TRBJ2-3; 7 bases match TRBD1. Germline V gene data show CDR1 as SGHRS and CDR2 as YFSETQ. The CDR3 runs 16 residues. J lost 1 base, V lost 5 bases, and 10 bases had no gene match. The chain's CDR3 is CASSPRDRDGTDTQYF. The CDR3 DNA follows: TGCGCCAGCAGTCCACGAGACAGGGACGGCACAGATACGCAGTATTTT.

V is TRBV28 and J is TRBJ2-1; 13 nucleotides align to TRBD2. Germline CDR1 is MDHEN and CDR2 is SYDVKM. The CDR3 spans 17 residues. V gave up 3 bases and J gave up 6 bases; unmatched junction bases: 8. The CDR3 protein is CASSLPPLAGGPNEQFF. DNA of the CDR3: TGTGCCAGCAGTTTGCCACCACTAGCGGGAGGGCCCAATGAGCAGTTCTTC.

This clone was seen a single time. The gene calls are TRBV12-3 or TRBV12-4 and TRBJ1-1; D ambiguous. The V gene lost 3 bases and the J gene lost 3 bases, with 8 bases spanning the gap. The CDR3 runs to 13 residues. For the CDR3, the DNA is TGTGCCAGCAGTTTCCTAAGTGACACTGAAGCTTTCTTT. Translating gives CASSFLSDTEAFF.

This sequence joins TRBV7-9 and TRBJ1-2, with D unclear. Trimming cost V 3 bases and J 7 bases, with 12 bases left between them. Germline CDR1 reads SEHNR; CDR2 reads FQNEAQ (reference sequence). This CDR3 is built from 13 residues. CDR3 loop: CASSFVDRGGYTF. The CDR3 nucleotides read TGTGCCAGCAGCTTTGTGGACCGCGGTGGCTACACCTTC.

In DNA, the CDR3 is TGTGCCAGCAGTTACAGGGGCCCTAATTCACCCCTCCACTTT. This translates into CASSYRGPNSPLHF. The chain uses TRBV6-5 and TRBJ1-6; tentatively, D is TRBD1 (5 bases). Germline values: CDR1 MNHEY, CDR2 SVGAGI. There are 14 residues in the CDR3. Trimming took 2 bases from V and 6 from J, leaving 8 bases between them.

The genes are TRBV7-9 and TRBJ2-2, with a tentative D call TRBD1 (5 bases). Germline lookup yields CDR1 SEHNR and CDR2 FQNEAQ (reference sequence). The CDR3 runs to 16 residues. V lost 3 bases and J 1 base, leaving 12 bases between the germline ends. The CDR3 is CASSLDTLMNTGELFF. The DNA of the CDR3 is TGTGCCAGCAGCTTGGACACCCTTATGAACACCGGGGAGCTGTTTTTT.

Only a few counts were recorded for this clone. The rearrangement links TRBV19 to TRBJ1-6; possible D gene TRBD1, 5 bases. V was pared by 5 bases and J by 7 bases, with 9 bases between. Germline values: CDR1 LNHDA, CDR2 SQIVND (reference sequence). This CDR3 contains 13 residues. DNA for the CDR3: TGTGCCAGTAGTTATGACAGAAATTCACCCCTCCACTTT. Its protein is CASSYDRNSPLHF.

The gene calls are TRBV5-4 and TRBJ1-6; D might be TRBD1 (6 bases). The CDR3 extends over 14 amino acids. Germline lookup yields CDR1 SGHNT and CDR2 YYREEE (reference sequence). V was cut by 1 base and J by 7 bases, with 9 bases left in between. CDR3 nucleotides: TGTGCCAGCAGCTTGACAGGGTCAAATTCACCCCTCCACTTT. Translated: CASSLTGSNSPLHF.